The next 27 T cell receptor beta chains were all read from a single sample in a study of cytomegalovirus exposure and HLA in healthy donors. PCR involved 60 Vbeta and 13 Jbeta primers. Assay: immunoSEQ multiplex PCR; the TCRdb copy retains only in-frame clones and omits some. There are about 93,000 clones in the sample; about four fifths occur only once, and less than 3.5% lies in the top ten. Input material: PBMCs. The receptor set was obtained from a woman between 35 and 50 years old in good health and CMV-seronegative.

This chain connects TRBV7-6 to TRBJ2-7; 7 bases fit TRBD1. Germline CDR1 SGHVS, CDR2 FNYEAQ. Trimming removed 1 base from V and 1 base from J; junction bases left unmatched: 1. CDR3 length: 14 residues. As DNA, the CDR3 is TGTGCCAGCAGCTTAGGGGACAGTTCCTACGAGCAGTACTTC. Encoded protein: CASSLGDSSYEQYF.

The chain has TRBV19 and TRBJ1-3, with 7 bases that match TRBD1. V gave up 6 bases and J gave up 2 bases; unmatched junction bases: 10. Germline lookup yields CDR1 LNHDA and CDR2 SQIVND (reference sequence). The CDR3 contains 16 residues. The CDR3 region is CASSDIDRAPGNTIYF. The CDR3 DNA reads TGTGCCAGTAGCGATATTGACAGGGCTCCTGGAAACACCATATATTTT.

The chain uses TRBV28 and TRBJ2-5; 9 nucleotides align to TRBD2. The germline CDR1 and CDR2 sequences are MDHEN and SYDVKM. This CDR3 contains 18 residues. Losses at the gene ends were 3 bases for V and 0 bases for J; bases not matched to a gene: 11. The CDR3 loop reads CASSLGAGLASYQETQYF. Written as DNA, the CDR3 is TGTGCCAGCAGTTTGGGGGCCGGACTAGCGAGTTACCAAGAGACCCAGTACTTC.

The J gene is TRBJ2-3, the V gene TRBV7-2; the D gene is possibly TRBD2 (6 bases). Germline V lookup: CDR1 SGHTA, CDR2 FQGNSA. The V end lost 3 bases, the J end lost 1 base, and 8 bases lay between the germline ends. The CDR3 totals 14 residues. The CDR3 nucleotides are TGTGCCAGCAGCTTCCAGCGGGGCACAGATACGCAGTATTTT. This translates into CASSFQRGTDTQYF. Supplemented by reference TRBV7-2 and TRBJ2-3, the full variable domain reads GAGVSQSPSNKVTEKGKDVELRCDPISGHTALYWYRQSLGQGLEFLIYFQGNSAPDKSGLPSDRFSAERTGGSVSTLTIQRTQQEDSAVYLCASSFQRGTDTQYFGPGTRLTVL.

This sequence joins TRBV14 and TRBJ1-6; D not certain. The CDR3 sequence is 14 residues long. V lost 5 bases and J lost 6, with 11 bases in between. Germline V gives CDR1 SGHDN, CDR2 FVKESK. The DNA of the CDR3 is TGTGCCAGCAGCTCCGGACTGATTAATTCACCCCTCCACTTT. Translated, it gives CASSSGLINSPLHF. Using reference TRBV14 and TRBJ1-6 for the parts outside the CDR3, the full variable domain is EAGVTQFPSHSVIEKGQTVTLRCDPISGHDNLYWYRRVMGKEIKFLLHFVKESKQDESGMPNNRFLAERTGGTYSTLKVQPAELEDSGVYFCASSSGLINSPLHFGNGTRLTVT.

This clone has only one observation. V gene TRBV28 combines with J gene TRBJ2-1, with TRBD2 matching 9 bases. With 8 bases clipped from V and 5 bases from J, the junction kept 13 bases outside the gene matches. The CDR3 runs to 16 residues. The germline CDR1 and CDR2 sequences are MDHEN and SYDVKM. CDR3 in amino acids: CASFGGRGPTDNEQFF. The CDR3 DNA is TGTGCCAGCTTTGGCGGGAGGGGACCCACCGACAATGAGCAGTTCTTC.

This clone was counted between two and nine times. The chain is built from TRBV28 and TRBJ1-5, with D maybe TRBD1 (5 bases). The V gene lost 5 bases and the J gene lost 0 bases, with 11 bases spanning the gap. The CDR3 is 15 residues long. Germline values: CDR1 MDHEN, CDR2 SYDVKM. The CDR3 DNA reads as TGTGCCAGCAGTAGACAGATCCTTAGCAATCAGCCCCAGCATTTT. Its protein is CASSRQILSNQPQHF. Full variable domain (remainder filled in from reference TRBV28 and TRBJ1-5): DVKVTQSSRYLVKRTGEKVFLECVQDMDHENMFWYRQDPGLGLRLIYFSYDVKMKEKGDIPEGYSVSREKKERFSLILESASTNQTSMYLCASSRQILSNQPQHFGDGTRLSIL.

The chain has TRBV7-2 and TRBJ1-1; 9 nucleotides line up with TRBD1. Trimming took 5 bases from V and 3 from J; bases not matched to a gene: 7. This CDR3 is 15 amino acids long. CDR1 is SGHTA, CDR2 FQGNSA, per germline. The CDR3 sequence: CASSRFRDRDTEAFF. CDR3 in DNA: TGTGCCAGCAGCCGCTTCCGGGACAGGGACACTGAAGCTTTCTTT.

This clone was detected only a few times. The rearrangement joins TRBV5-6 to TRBJ1-4, with 9 positions matching TRBD1. Germline V gives CDR1 SGHDT, CDR2 YYEEEE. Trimming cost V 1 base and J 1 base; bases outside gene matches: 2. The CDR3 has 16 amino acids. The CDR3 DNA reads as TGTGCCAGCAGCTTGCCGGGACAGGGAACTAATGAAAAACTGTTTTTT. Its translation is CASSLPGQGTNEKLFF.

This sequence joins TRBV11-2 and TRBJ2-5; D is uncertain. The CDR3 has 14 amino acids. V lost 1 base and J 4 bases, leaving 10 bases between the germline ends. CDR1 is SGHAT, CDR2 FQNNGV, per germline. The CDR3 sequence is CASSLAPYGETQYF. CDR3 DNA: TGTGCCAGCAGCTTAGCTCCCTACGGAGAGACCCAGTACTTC. Supplemented by reference TRBV11-2 and TRBJ2-5, the full variable domain reads EAGVAQSPRYKIIEKRQSVAFWCNPISGHATLYWYQQILGQGPKLLIQFQNNGVVDDSQLPKDRFSAERLKGVDSTLKIQPAKLEDSAVYLCASSLAPYGETQYFGPGTRLLVL.

This clone has a handful of counts. This rearrangement joins TRBV2 to TRBJ1-1; 7 positions agree with TRBD1. The CDR3 runs 13 residues. CDR1 and CDR2 from the germline V gene are SNHLY and FYNNEI. V trimming: 5 bases; J trimming: 6 bases; junction bases outside the gene matches: 6. CDR3 in DNA: TGTGCCAGCAGTAGGGACAGAGGGGCTGAAGCTTTCTTT. This gives the protein CASSRDRGAEAFF.

The chain uses TRBV15 and TRBJ2-7, with 7 positions matching TRBD1. The V gene end was trimmed by 1 base and the J gene end by 3 bases; junction bases not matched to a gene: 6. The CDR3 spans 15 residues. Germline-derived CDR1 and CDR2 are LNHNV and YYDKDF (reference sequence). In DNA, the CDR3 is TGTGCCACCAGCAGAGGCCGGGACAGTAACTACGAGCAGTACTTC. Translating gives CATSRGRDSNYEQYF. Variable domain in full (rest from reference TRBV15 and TRBJ2-7): DAMVIQNPRYQVTQFGKPVTLSCSQTLNHNVMYWYQQKSSQAPKLLFHYYDKDFNNEADTPDNFQSRRPNTSFCFLDIRSPGLGDTAMYLCATSRGRDSNYEQYFGPGTRLTVT.

The chain recombines TRBV6-6 with TRBJ2-7, with TRBD1 matching 7 bases. This CDR3 has 13 residues. The ends lost 5 bases at V and 5 bases at J; junction bases unmatched: 6. Germline V lookup: CDR1 MNHNY, CDR2 SVGAGI (reference sequence). CDR3 in amino acids: CASSGLDRDEQYF. CDR3 nucleotide sequence: TGTGCCAGCAGTGGCCTCGACAGGGACGAGCAGTACTTC.

The chain combines TRBV6-1 with TRBJ1-2, with D unresolved. CDR1 is MNHNS and CDR2 is SASEGT in the germline V gene. The V end lost 2 bases, the J end lost 8 bases, and 15 bases lay between the germline ends. This CDR3 is built from 14 residues. In DNA form, the CDR3 reads TGTGCCAGCAGTGAAATACTGTCCTTCGGGGGCTACACCTTC. It encodes CASSEILSFGGYTF.

This clone was counted a single time. V and J are TRBV4-3 and TRBJ2-7; 10 bases map to TRBD2. Per germline, CDR1 LGHNA and CDR2 YSLEER. The CDR3 totals 18 residues. V lost 1 base to trimming and J lost 4 bases; unmatched junction nucleotides: 13. The CDR3 loop reads CASSQGLAGETTFYEQYF. CDR3 bases: TGCGCCAGCAGCCAAGGGCTAGCGGGAGAGACTACGTTTTACGAGCAGTACTTC.

This sequence joins TRBV5-6 and TRBJ2-1; D may be TRBD2 (6 bases). V lost 0 bases, J lost 12 bases, and 19 bases lay in between. This CDR3 is 15 amino acids long. CDR1 is SGHDT, CDR2 YYEEEE, per germline. The CDR3 sequence: CASSLGGLATQGQFF. CDR3 nucleotide sequence: TGTGCCAGCAGCTTGGGAGGGCTAGCGACCCAAGGGCAGTTCTTC. The full variable domain, in which reference TRBV5-6 and TRBJ2-1 provide the parts outside the CDR3, is DAGVTQSPTHLIKTRGQQVTLRCSPKSGHDTVSWYQQALGQGPQFIFQYYEEEERQRGNFPDRFSGHQFPNYSSELNVNALLLGDSALYLCASSLGGLATQGQFFGPGTRLTVL.

This chain connects TRBV13 to TRBJ2-7, with 11 bases aligning to TRBD2. The length of the CDR3 is 18 residues. Germline V lookup: CDR1 PRHDT, CDR2 FYEKMQ (reference sequence). Unmatched junction bases numbered 9, after V lost 1 base and J lost 1 base. CDR3 coding DNA: TGTGCCAGCAGCTTAGCCCCCGGGACTAGCGGCTTTTCCTACGAGCAGTACTTC. The encoded protein is CASSLAPGTSGFSYEQYF.

CDR3 DNA sequence: TGTGCCAGCAGCCCGACAGGGGGCGGATTCTATGGCTACACCTTC. Translation: CASSPTGGGFYGYTF. The chain is built from TRBV6-1 and TRBJ1-2; 10 bases agree with TRBD1. This CDR3 has 15 residues. V shed 6 bases and J 4 bases; nucleotides not matched to a gene: 8. The germline V gene encodes CDR1 MNHNS and CDR2 SASEGT.

This rearrangement joins TRBV29-1 to TRBJ2-5, with D tentatively TRBD1 (5 bases). The V gene's germline CDR1 is SQVTM and CDR2 ANQGSEA. The CDR3 loop spans 13 amino acids. The V and J ends lost 6 bases and 2 bases respectively, with 13 bases between them. The CDR3 protein is CSVHGHSQETQYF. DNA of the CDR3: TGCAGCGTCCACGGACACAGTCAAGAGACCCAGTACTTC.

The rearrangement links TRBV18 to TRBJ2-1, with D hard to call. The CDR3 is made up of 14 amino acids. Between the trimmed V and J ends, which lost 3 bases and 2 bases, there was a span of 8 bases. The V gene's germline CDR1 is KGHSH and CDR2 LQKENI. The CDR3 region is CASSPYQAYNEQFF. CDR3 nucleotide sequence: TGTGCCAGCTCACCTTACCAGGCCTACAATGAGCAGTTCTTC. The variable domain in full, with the rest retrieved from reference TRBV18 and TRBJ2-1, is NAGVMQNPRHLVRRRGQEARLRCSPMKGHSHVYWYRQLPEEGLKFMVYLQKENIIDESGMPKERFSAEFPKEGPSILRIQQVVRGDSAAYFCASSPYQAYNEQFFGPGTRLTVL.

This chain connects TRBV27 to TRBJ2-7, with TRBD1 identical over 7 bases. The germline V gene has CDR1 MNHEY and CDR2 SMNVEV (reference sequence). V trimming: 5 bases; J trimming: 7 bases; junction bases outside the gene matches: 14. The CDR3 has 15 amino acids. CDR3 sequence reads: CASSLKTGERWEQYF. In DNA, the CDR3 is TGTGCCAGCAGTCTAAAAACAGGGGAAAGATGGGAGCAGTACTTC.

This chain uses TRBV7-6 with TRBJ2-1; tentatively, D is TRBD2 (5 bases). The V and J ends lost 3 bases and 10 bases respectively, with 7 bases between them. This CDR3 has 11 residues. Germline V gives CDR1 SGHVS, CDR2 FNYEAQ. CDR3 nucleotide sequence: TGTGCCAGCAGCTTTGCGGGCGAGCAGTTCTTC. Residues: CASSFAGEQFF.

This clone has just a few counts. The V gene is TRBV4-1, the J gene TRBJ1-4; 8 bases line up with TRBD1. CDR1 and CDR2 (germline): MGHRA, YSYEKL. The CDR3 has 15 amino acids. V dropped 4 bases and J dropped 8; count of bases not matched to a gene: 9. The CDR3 is CASSLTQGAGEKLFF. CDR3 sequence (DNA): TGCGCCAGCAGCCTAACGCAGGGGGCGGGGGAAAAACTGTTTTTT.

The genes are TRBV4-2 and TRBJ2-1; 7 nucleotides match TRBD2. The CDR3 spans 16 residues. Trimming cost V 1 base and J 6 bases; bases outside gene matches: 9. Germline V CDR1 and CDR2: LGHNA, YNFKEQ. As DNA, the CDR3 is TGTGCCAGCAGCCAAGCGACTGCGGGAGTAGGCAATGAGCAGTTCTTC. This gives the protein CASSQATAGVGNEQFF.

This chain links TRBV5-8 with TRBJ1-2; TRBD1 matches at 8 bases. Germline-derived CDR1 and CDR2 are SGHTS and YDEGEE. Germline trimming cut 1 base from V and 5 bases from J; bases unmatched to any gene: 4. The CDR3 totals 14 residues. The CDR3 nucleotides read TGTGCCAGCAGCTTGCAGGGGGCGGATTATGGCTACACCTTC. Encoded protein: CASSLQGADYGYTF.

This chain joins TRBV5-1 and TRBJ1-2; TRBD1 aligns across 10 bases. Trimming at V came to 4 bases and at J to 4 bases, leaving 7 bases not matched to a gene. The CDR3 runs to 15 residues. The germline V gene has CDR1 SGHRS and CDR2 YFSETQ. CDR3 sequence reads: CASSQRTGGTYGYTF. The CDR3 nucleotides are TGCGCCAGCAGCCAGAGGACAGGGGGGACCTATGGCTACACCTTC.

The chain joins TRBV28 to TRBJ2-3, with D perhaps TRBD2 (6 bases). Germline loops: CDR1 MDHEN, CDR2 SYDVKM. The V gene lost 4 bases and the J gene lost 0 bases, with 20 bases spanning the gap. The length of the CDR3 is 18 residues. The CDR3 spells CASSWDSRRARSTDTQYF. CDR3 DNA sequence: TGTGCCAGCAGTTGGGACTCCCGACGCGCAAGGAGCACAGATACGCAGTATTTT.